The sample holds a few counts of the clone carrying this T cell receptor beta chain. Its antigen is not identified. In germline, CDR1 is MDHEN, CDR2 SYDVKM. This CDR3 is 14 amino acids long. Trimming took 7 bases from V and 5 from J; bases not matched to a gene: 8. These data belong to a study of beta chain features in type 1 diabetes. Study as a whole: Healthy donors and patients had similar age, gender and cell yields.

TCRB transcripts that were expressed got sequenced, as all of the isolated RNA had been reverse transcribed. Only in-frame clones appear in the TCRdb table, and some are missing; sequencing was by immunoSEQ multiplex PCR. Of 300,000 to 400,000 clones in the sample, 11% are singletons; the top ten hold more than 0.015%. Broader study findings: HLA effects on TCRB rearrangement stayed unresolved here. Patients and controls would be equally affected if PCR favored shorter templates. Shortening of TCRB CDR3s, moderate but significant, appeared in all four CD4+ subsets of Type 1 diabetes patients.

This clonotype originated in a woman in her 30s in good health. The V call is TRBV28, the J call TRBJ2-3; 8 bases agree with TRBD2. The sample comprised naive CD4+ T cells from blood. The CDR3 nucleotides are TGTGCCAGCATATCGGGAGGGCCAGGAGATACGCAGTATTTT. Its translation is CASISGGPGDTQYF.